The subject of this entry is one T cell receptor beta chain. Its antigen is still unknown. The table came from immunoSEQ multiplex PCR; TCRdb's copy has only in-frame clones and leaves some out. Of 150,000 to 200,000 clones in the sample, roughly 94% were seen once. These data come from a study of T cell responses to AZD1222 COVID-19 vaccine. The CDR3 loop spans 15 amino acids. Trimming shortened V by 5 bases and J by 2 bases, and 15 bases separated the two germline ends. Germline lookup yields CDR1 SQVTM and CDR2 ANQGSEA. Study observations and caveats: Nearly half of spike-specific TCRs reportedly target variant regions that are unmutated in the B.1.351 and B.1.1.7 variants. An increase in Spike-specific TCR breadth and depth was observed after two AZD1222 doses.

The receptor comes from an adult in good health. This chain connects TRBV29-1 to TRBJ1-4; TRBD1 is a possible D gene (6 bases). Sequenced here: peripheral blood, sampled on day 0 of AZD1222 vaccination. The CDR3 sequence: CSVSRGSSTNEKLFF. As DNA, the CDR3 is TGCAGCGTTTCCAGGGGTTCGAGCACTAATGAAAAACTGTTTTTT.